The entry that follows covers one TCR beta chain sequence. The record originates from a study of T cell responses to AZD1222 COVID-19 vaccine. Profiling relied on immunoSEQ multiplex PCR, and the TCRdb table lists in-frame clones only, not all of them. The sample lists about 140,000 clones, around nine tenths occurring once. The CDR3 loop spans 15 amino acids. Germline values: CDR1 SEHNR, CDR2 FQNEAQ (reference sequence). V shed 4 bases, J shed 3 bases, and the junction held 1 base outside the gene matches. The clonotype comes from an adult in good health. The chain employs TRBV7-9 and TRBJ2-1, with 12 bases that match TRBD2. The sample here was peripheral blood, taken on day 0 of AZD1222 vaccination. This CDR3 is CASSSTSGSYNEQFF. CDR3 coding DNA: TGTGCCAGCAGCTCGACTAGCGGGAGCTACAATGAGCAGTTCTTC.